These T cell receptor beta chains were read from a single sample in a study of T cell responses to AZD1222 COVID-19 vaccine. Produced via immunoSEQ multiplex PCR; TCRdb's table is partial and in-frame only. The sample shows roughly 150,000 clones, less than 95% of them seen only once. The starting material was peripheral blood, obtained 28 days after the second AZD1222 dose. Every receptor here comes from an adult who received the AZD1222 COVID-19 vaccine. The conserved cysteine and the conserved F or W are not part of the CDR3 here.

v_call	j_call	cdr3_aa
TRBV10-3	TRBJ2-3	AISEPATSGGPFTQY
TRBV7-3	TRBJ2-2	ASSLSPTGGPSGAGTGELF
TRBV19	TRBJ2-7	ASSIGGRSYEQY
TRBV10-3	TRBJ1-1	AIKTFNTEAF
TRBV3-1/TRBV3-2	TRBJ2-7	ASSPGQGTYEQY
TRBV19	TRBJ2-7	ASRESGTGSYEQY
TRBV28	TRBJ1-4	ASTIGGGGQGAEKLF
TRBV5-6	TRBJ1-5	ASSLRWSNQPQH
TRBV7-2	TRBJ2-2	ASSPRLGGPQSGELF
TRBV6-6	TRBJ2-1	ASFQGLAGYNEQF
TRBV19	TRBJ2-1	ASSSLMQQTNEQF
TRBV19	TRBJ2-2	ASSIVPGGITGELF
TRBV9	TRBJ2-2	ASSPIHGTSGSVGELF
TRBV27	TRBJ1-3	ASRRTLGNTIY
TRBV2	TRBJ2-2	ASRSGTANTGELF
TRBV12-3/TRBV12-4	TRBJ2-7	ASSMRQGYEQY
TRBV20-1	TRBJ1-1	SASGGVSEAF
TRBV27	TRBJ1-6	ASSLLQDGRSPLH
TRBV6-5	TRBJ2-1	ASSYGEGYEQF
TRBV3-1/TRBV3-2	TRBJ1-2	ASSQEGSFNGYT
TRBV3-1/TRBV3-2	TRBJ2-3	ASSQDIGRADTQY
TRBV10-3	TRBJ1-2	AISEGETYT
TRBV6-5	TRBJ2-1	ASRDSGRINNEQF
TRBV19	TRBJ1-3	ASQDLVIGNTIY
TRBV28	TRBJ1-1	ASSFDRNTEAF
TRBV18	TRBJ1-4	ASSEVVNGVGEKLF
TRBV6-5	TRBJ2-3	ASRLSLGTDTQY
TRBV5-5	TRBJ1-5	ASSLQGTTQPQH
TRBV6-4	TRBJ1-5	ASSDSGGDQPQH
TRBV5-1	TRBJ2-2	ASSYDSTSNTGELF
TRBV28	TRBJ2-3	ASSYPGLASTDTQY
TRBV7-2	TRBJ1-2	ASSQAFQGGYT
TRBV27	TRBJ2-2	ASSLVSDKTGELF
TRBV28	TRBJ1-2	ASSSLVRGYT
TRBV6-1	TRBJ1-2	ASSEVPYGEGYGYT
TRBV4-1	TRBJ2-1	ASSQEAEGRDEQF
TRBV6-2/TRBV6-3	TRBJ2-7	ASSYSLRWSSYEQY
TRBV2	TRBJ1-5	ASSENQGSQPQH
TRBV6-1	TRBJ2-5	ASGTFQETQY
TRBV28	TRBJ2-7	ASSSRDRGNEQY
TRBV7-8	TRBJ1-4	ASSPGQGATNEKLF
TRBV4-1	TRBJ2-7	ASSGDSSYEQY
TRBV5-4	TRBJ2-5	ASSLGGASQETQY
TRBV11-2	TRBJ2-1	ASSLEGQGAGEQF
TRBV3-1/TRBV3-2	TRBJ2-5	ASSQGLAGERGDQY
TRBV5-1	TRBJ2-3	ASSLGFSATDTQY
TRBV7-9	TRBJ1-6	ASRDALGPNNSPLH
TRBV7-2	TRBJ2-7	ASSLASSYEQY
TRBV27	TRBJ1-2	ASSPLDREFYGYT
TRBV7-2	TRBJ1-2	ASSPRLKGADYGYT
TRBV12-5	TRBJ2-4	ASGPIYRDSPRRNIQY
TRBV6-5	TRBJ2-3	ASSETSGVPDTQY
TRBV7-2	TRBJ2-3	ASSVNRQDTQY